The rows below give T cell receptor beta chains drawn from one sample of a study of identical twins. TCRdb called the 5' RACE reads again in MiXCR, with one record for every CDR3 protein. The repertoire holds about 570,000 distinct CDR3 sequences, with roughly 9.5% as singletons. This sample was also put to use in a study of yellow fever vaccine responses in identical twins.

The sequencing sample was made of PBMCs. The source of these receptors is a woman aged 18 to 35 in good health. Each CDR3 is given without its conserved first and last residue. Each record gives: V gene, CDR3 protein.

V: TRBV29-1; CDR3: SVEMGTSINEQF
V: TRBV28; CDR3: ASSSRGPHTYEQY
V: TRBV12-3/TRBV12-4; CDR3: ASSPSGGGELF
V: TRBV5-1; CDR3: ASSLDGAATQY
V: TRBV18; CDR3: ASSQGTVNYEQY
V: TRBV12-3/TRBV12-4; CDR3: ASGIGVAYEQY
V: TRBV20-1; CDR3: SAHGAYNEQF
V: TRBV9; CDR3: ASSVADGPLEQY
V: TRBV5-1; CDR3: ASSQGQGARQTTDTQY
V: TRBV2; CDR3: ASREDRGGFDNEQF
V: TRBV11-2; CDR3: ASSWGQGNYNEQF
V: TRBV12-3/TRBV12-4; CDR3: ASSPPGDFGQY
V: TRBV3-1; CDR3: ASSQDPGGYSGYT
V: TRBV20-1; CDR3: SARDLLHPTGPYYEQY
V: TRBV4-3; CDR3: ASSPSEDWEETQY
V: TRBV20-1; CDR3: CARDGIKEAKNIQY
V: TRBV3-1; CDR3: ASSQRGDIPDTQY
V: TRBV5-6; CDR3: ASSLTSGVSTDTQY
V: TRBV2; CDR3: ASKGSGGNTEELF
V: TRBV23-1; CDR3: ASSQPPRENTEAF
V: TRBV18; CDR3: ASSPGGAETQY
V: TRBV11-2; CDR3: ASSLKGPLAGTDTQY
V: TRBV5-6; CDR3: ASGTGETQY
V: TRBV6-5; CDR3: ASSSVEARVGHTQY
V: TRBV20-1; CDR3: SARAYVSGQPQH
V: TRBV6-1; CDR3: ASSPTGNNQPQH
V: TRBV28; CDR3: ASSLQGAFYEQY
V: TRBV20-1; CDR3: SAKPKGLAVYNEQF
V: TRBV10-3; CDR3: AISASGGTGANVLT